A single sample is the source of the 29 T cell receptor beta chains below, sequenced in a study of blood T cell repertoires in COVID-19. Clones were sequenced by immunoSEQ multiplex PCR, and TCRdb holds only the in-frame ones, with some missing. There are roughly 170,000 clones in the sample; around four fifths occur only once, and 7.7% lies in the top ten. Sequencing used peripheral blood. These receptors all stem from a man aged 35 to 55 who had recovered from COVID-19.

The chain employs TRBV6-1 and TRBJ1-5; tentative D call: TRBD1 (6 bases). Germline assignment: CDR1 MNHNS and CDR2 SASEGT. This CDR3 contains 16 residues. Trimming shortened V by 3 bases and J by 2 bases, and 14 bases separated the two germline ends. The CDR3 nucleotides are TGTGCCAGCAGTGATTCAGGGAGGGGGGGCAATCAGCCCCAGCATTTT. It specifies CASSDSGRGGNQPQHF.

The CDR3, as DNA: TGCGCCAGCAGTCGAGCGGGGAAAGAGACCCAGTACTTC. It specifies CASSRAGKETQYF. The J gene is TRBJ2-5, the V gene TRBV23-1, with 7 positions matching TRBD2. TRBV23-1 qualifies as an ORF whose function is uncertain. The trim removed 4 bases at V and 3 bases at J, leaving 2 bases unmatched. CDR3 length equals 13 residues.

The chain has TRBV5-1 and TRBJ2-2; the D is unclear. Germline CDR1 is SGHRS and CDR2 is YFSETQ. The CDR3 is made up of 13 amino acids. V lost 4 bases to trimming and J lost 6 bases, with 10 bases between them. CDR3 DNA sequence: TGCGCCAGCAGCCAAGTACGAGCCGGGGAGCTGTTTTTT. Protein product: CASSQVRAGELFF.

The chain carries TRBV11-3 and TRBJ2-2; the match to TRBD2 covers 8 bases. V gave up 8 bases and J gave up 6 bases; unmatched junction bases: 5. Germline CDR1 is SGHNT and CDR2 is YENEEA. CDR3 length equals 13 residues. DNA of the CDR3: TGTGCCAGCCGGGGGGGAGGACCCGGGGAGCTGTTTTTT. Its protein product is CASRGGGPGELFF.

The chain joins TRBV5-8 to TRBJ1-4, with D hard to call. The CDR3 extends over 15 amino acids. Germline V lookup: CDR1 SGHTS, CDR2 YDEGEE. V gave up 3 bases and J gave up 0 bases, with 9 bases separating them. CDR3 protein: CASSYQSATNEKLFF. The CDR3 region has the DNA TGTGCCAGCAGCTATCAGAGCGCAACTAATGAAAAACTGTTTTTT.

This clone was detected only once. Here the CDR3 DNA reads TGTGCCAGTACAGGGGGAACCGGGATGGCGGGCAATCAGCCCCAGCATTTT. It yields the protein CASTGGTGMAGNQPQHF. This chain joins TRBV19 and TRBJ1-5; 7 nucleotides agree with TRBD1. In germline, CDR1 is LNHDA, CDR2 SQIVND (reference sequence). The CDR3 totals 17 residues. J gave up 2 bases and V 7 bases, and 14 bases lay outside the gene matches. The full variable domain, in which reference TRBV19 and TRBJ1-5 provide the parts outside the CDR3, is DGGITQSPKYLFRKEGQNVTLSCEQNLNHDAMYWYRQDPGQGLRLIYYSQIVNDFQKGDIAEGYSVSREKKESFPLTVTSAQKNPTAFYLCASTGGTGMAGNQPQHFGDGTRLSIL.

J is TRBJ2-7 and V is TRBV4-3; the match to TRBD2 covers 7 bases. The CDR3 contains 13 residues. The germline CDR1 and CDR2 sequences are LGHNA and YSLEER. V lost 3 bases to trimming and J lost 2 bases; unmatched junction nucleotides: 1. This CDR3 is CASSHGGAYEQYF. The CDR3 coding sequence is TGCGCCAGCAGCCATGGGGGGGCCTACGAGCAGTACTTC.

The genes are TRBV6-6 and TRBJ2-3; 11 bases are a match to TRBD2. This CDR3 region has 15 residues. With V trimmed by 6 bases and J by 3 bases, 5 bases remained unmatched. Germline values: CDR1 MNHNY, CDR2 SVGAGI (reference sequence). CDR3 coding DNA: TGTGCCAGCAGCCCACTAGCGGGAGCTACAGATACGCAGTATTTT. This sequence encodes CASSPLAGATDTQYF.

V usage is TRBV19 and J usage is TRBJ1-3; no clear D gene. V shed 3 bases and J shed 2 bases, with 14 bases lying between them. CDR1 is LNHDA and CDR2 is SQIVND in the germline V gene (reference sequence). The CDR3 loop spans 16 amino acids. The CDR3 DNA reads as TGTGCCAGTAGTATTCAGCCGGCCGGGGCTGGAAACACCATATATTTT. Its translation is CASSIQPAGAGNTIYF. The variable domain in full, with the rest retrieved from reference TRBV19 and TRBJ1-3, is DGGITQSPKYLFRKEGQNVTLSCEQNLNHDAMYWYRQDPGQGLRLIYYSQIVNDFQKGDIAEGYSVSREKKESFPLTVTSAQKNPTAFYLCASSIQPAGAGNTIYFGEGSWLTVV.

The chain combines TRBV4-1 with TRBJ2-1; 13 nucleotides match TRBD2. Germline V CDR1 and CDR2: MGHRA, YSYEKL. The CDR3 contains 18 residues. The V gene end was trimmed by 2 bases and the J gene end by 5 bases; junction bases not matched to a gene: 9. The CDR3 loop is CASSQQWTSGSFHNEQFF. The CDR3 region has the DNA TGCGCCAGCAGCCAACAATGGACTAGCGGGAGTTTCCACAATGAGCAGTTCTTC.

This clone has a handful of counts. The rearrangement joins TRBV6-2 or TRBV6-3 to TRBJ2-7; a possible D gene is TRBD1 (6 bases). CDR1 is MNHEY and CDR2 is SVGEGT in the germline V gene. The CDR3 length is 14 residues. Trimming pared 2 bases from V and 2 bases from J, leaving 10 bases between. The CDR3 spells CASSYGTPTYEQYF. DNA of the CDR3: TGTGCCAGCAGTTACGGGACACCCACCTACGAGCAGTACTTC.

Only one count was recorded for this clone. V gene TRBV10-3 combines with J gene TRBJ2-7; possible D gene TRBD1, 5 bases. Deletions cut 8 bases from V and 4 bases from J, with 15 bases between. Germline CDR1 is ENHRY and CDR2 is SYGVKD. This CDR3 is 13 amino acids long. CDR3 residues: CAIGAGSMYEQYF. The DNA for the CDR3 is TGTGCCATCGGGGCAGGGTCTATGTACGAGCAGTACTTC.

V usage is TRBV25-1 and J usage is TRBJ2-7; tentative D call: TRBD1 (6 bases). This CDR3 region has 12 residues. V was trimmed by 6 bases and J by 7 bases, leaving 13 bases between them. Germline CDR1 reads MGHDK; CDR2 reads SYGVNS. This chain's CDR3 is CASRLGTYEQYF. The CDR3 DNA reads TGTGCCAGCAGACTCGGGACATATGAGCAGTACTTC.

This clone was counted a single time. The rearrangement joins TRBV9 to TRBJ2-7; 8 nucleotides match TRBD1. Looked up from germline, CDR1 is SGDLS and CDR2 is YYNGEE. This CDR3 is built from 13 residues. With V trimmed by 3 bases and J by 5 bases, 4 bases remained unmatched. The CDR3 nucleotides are TGTGCCAGCAGCGCGACAGGGGACCACGAGCAGTACTTC. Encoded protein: CASSATGDHEQYF.

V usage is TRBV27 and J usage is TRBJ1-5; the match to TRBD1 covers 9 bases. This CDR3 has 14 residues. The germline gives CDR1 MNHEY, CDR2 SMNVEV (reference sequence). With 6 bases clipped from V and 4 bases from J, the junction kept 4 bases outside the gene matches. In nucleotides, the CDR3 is TGTGCCAGCAGGGGACAGGGTAAGAATCAGCCCCAGCATTTT. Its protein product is CASRGQGKNQPQHF.

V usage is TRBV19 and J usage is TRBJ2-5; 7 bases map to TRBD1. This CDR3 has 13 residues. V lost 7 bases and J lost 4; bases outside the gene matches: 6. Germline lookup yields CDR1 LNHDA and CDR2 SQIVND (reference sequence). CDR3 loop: CASNPRGRETQYF. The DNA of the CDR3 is TGTGCCAGTAACCCCAGGGGGAGAGAGACCCAGTACTTC.

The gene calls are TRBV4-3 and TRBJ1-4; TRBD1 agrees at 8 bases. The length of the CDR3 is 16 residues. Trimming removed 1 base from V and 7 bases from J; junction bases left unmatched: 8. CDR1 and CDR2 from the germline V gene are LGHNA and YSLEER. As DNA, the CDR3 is TGCGCCAGCAGCCAAGGAAATACAGGGGGAAGTGAAAAACTGTTTTTT. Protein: CASSQGNTGGSEKLFF.

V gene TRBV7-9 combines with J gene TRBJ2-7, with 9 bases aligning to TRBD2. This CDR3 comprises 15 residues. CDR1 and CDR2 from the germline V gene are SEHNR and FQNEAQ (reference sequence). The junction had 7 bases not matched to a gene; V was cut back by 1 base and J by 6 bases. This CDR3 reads CASSLVISGGFEQYF. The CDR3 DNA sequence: TGTGCCAGCAGCTTAGTTATTAGCGGGGGCTTCGAGCAGTACTTC.

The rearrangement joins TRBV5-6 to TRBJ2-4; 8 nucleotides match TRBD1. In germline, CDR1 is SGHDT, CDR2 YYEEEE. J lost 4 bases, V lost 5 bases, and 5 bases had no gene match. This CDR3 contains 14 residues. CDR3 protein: CASRSRDRKNIQYF. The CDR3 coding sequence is TGTGCCAGCAGGTCCCGGGACAGGAAAAACATTCAGTACTTC.

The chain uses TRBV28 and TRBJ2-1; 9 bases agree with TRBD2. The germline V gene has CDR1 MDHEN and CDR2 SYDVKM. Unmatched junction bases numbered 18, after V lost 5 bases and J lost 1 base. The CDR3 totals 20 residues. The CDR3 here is CASSPISPFLAGISYNEQFF. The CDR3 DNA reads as TGTGCCAGCAGTCCAATATCCCCTTTCCTAGCGGGGATTTCCTACAATGAGCAGTTCTTC.

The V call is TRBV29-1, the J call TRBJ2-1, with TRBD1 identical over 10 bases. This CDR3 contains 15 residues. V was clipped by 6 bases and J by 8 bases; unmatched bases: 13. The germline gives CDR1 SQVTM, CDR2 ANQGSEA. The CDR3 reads CSVHTWTGGGDEQFF. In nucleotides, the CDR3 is TGCAGCGTCCATACCTGGACAGGGGGAGGCGATGAGCAGTTCTTC.

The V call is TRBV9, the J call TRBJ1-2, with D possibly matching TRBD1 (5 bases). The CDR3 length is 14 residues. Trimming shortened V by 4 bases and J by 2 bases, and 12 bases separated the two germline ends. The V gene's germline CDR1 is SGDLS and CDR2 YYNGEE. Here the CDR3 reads CASSLGVENYGYTF. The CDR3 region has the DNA TGTGCCAGCAGCCTAGGGGTGGAGAACTATGGCTACACCTTC.

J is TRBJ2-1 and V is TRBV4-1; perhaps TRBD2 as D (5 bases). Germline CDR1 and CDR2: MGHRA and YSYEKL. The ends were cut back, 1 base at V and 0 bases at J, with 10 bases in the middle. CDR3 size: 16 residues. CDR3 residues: CASSQGETTSYNEQFF. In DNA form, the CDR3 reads TGCGCCAGCAGCCAAGGTGAGACTACCTCCTACAATGAGCAGTTCTTC.

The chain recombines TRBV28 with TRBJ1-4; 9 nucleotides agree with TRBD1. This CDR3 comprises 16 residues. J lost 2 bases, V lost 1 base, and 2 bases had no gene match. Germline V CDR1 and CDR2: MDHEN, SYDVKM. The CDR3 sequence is CASSLFGQGTNEKLFF. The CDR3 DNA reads TGTGCCAGCAGTTTATTCGGACAGGGGACTAATGAAAAACTGTTTTTT.

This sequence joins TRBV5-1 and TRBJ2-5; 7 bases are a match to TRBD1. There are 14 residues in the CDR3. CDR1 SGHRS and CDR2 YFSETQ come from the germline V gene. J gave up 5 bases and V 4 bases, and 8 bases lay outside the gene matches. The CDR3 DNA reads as TGCGCCAGCAGCCAACTGGGACAGATTGAGACCCAGTACTTC. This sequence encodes CASSQLGQIETQYF.

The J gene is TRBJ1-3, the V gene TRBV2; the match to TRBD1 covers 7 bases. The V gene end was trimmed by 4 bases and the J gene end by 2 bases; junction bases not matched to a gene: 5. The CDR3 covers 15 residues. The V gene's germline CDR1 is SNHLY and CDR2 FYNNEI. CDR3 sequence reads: CASSASTGAGNTIYF. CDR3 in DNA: TGTGCCAGCAGTGCTTCTACAGGGGCTGGAAACACCATATATTTT.

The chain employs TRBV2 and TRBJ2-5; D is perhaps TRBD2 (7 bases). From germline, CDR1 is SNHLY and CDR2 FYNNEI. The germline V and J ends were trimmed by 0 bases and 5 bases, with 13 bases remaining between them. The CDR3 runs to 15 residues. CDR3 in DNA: TGTGCCAGCAGTGAAGCGGGGGGGCTGGGGGAGACCCAGTACTTC. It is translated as CASSEAGGLGETQYF. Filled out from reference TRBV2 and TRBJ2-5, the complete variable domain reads EPEVTQTPSHQVTQMGQEVILRCVPISNHLYFYWYRQILGQKVEFLVSFYNNEISEKSEIFDDQFSVERPDGSNFTLKIRSTKLEDSAMYFCASSEAGGLGETQYFGPGTRLLVL.

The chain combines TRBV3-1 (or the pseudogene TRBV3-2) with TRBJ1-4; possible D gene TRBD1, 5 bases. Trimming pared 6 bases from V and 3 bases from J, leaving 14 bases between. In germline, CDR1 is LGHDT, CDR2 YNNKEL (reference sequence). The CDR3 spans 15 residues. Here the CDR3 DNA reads TGTGCCAGCAGTGAGGTAAAGGGGTCTAATGAAAAACTGTTTTTT. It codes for CASSEVKGSNEKLFF.

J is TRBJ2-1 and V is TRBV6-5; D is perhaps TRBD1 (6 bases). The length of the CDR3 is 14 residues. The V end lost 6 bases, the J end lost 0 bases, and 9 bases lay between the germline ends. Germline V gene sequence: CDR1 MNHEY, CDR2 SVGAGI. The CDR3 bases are TGTGCCAGCAGCCTACAGGGCTCCTACAATGAGCAGTTCTTC. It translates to CASSLQGSYNEQFF.